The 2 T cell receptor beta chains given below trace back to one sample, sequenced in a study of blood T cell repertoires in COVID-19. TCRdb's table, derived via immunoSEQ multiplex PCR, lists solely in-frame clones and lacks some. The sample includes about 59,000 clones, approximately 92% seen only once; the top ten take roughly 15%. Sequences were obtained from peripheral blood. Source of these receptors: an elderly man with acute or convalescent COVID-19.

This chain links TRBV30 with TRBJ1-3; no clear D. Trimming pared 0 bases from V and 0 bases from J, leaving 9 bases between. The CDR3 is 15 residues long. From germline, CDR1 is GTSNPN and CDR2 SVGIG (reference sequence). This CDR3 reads CAWSVRGNSGNTIYF. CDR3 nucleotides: TGTGCCTGGAGTGTACGAGGGAACTCTGGAAACACCATATATTTT.

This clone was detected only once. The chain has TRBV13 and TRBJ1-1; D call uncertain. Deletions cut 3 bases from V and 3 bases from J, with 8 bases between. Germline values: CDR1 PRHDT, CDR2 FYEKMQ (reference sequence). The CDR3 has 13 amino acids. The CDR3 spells CASSLRPDTEAFF. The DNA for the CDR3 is TGTGCCAGCAGCTTGAGGCCAGACACTGAAGCTTTCTTT.